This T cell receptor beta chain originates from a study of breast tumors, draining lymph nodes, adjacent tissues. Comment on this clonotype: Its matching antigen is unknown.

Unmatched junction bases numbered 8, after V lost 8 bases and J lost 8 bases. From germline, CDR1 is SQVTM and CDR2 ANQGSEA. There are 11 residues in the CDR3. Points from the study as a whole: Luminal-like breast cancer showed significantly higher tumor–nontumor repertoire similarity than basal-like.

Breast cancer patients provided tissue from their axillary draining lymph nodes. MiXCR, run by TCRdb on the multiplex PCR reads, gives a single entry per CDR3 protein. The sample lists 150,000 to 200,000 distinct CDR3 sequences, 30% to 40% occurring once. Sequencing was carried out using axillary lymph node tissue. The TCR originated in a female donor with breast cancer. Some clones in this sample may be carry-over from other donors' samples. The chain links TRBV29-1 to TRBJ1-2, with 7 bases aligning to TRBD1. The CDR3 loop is CSYTGEKGYTF. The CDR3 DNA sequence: TGCAGCTATACAGGGGAAAAGGGCTACACCTTC.